This T cell receptor (beta chain) derives from a study of cytomegalovirus exposure and HLA in healthy donors. Study-level findings and limits: The likely explanation for a cluster of highly shared sequence variants was sequencing artifact. Cytomegalovirus association was listed for 164 TCR beta chains. Researchers had no immune exposure information except CMV serostatus available.

The CDR3 loop spans 15 amino acids. V dropped 0 bases and J dropped 1 base, with 10 bases sitting between them. Per the germline V gene, CDR1 is LNHDA and CDR2 is SQIVND (reference sequence). A note on this clone: The target antigen is unknown.

Researchers ran the PCR with 60 Vbeta and 13 Jbeta primers. The data were produced by immunoSEQ multiplex PCR, yet TCRdb's version contains in-frame clones alone and is incomplete. Here the sample spans 100,000 to 150,000 clones, about 71% being singletons. Healthy donors of bone marrow made up the group. The chain recombines TRBV19 with TRBJ2-7; TRBD2 might be the D (5 bases). The receptor's source is a woman aged 55-70 years in good health and CMV-seropositive. The sample taken for sequencing was PBMCs. CDR3 DNA sequence: TGTGCCAGTAGTATAGAGAGGGCTGAATCCTACGAGCAGTACTTC. This translates into CASSIERAESYEQYF.